This TCR beta chain was profiled in a study of T cell responses to AZD1222 COVID-19 vaccine. Study-wide context: Analysis merged second doses at about 4 or about 12 weeks.

With regard to this clone: Antigen specificity is unknown.

Trimming pared 0 bases from V and 5 bases from J, leaving 3 bases between. Germline V gives CDR1 KGHDR, CDR2 SFDVKD. The CDR3 is 12 amino acids. Repertoires were generated with immunoSEQ multiplex PCR, while TCRdb's copy carries only in-frame clones and drops some. The sample holds over 110,000 clones, over 85% seen once. Study findings and constraints: Recipients of AZD1222 seropositive at baseline numbered only 6 or 7. Donors in the cohort were predominantly white British and more often female, and clonal diversity was possibly underestimated.

V is TRBV24-1 and J is TRBJ2-5; D is uncertain. Sequences were derived from peripheral blood, sampled on day 0 of AZD1222 vaccination. The origin of this receptor is an adult in good health. Here the CDR3 reads CATSDLRETQYF. The CDR3 bases are TGTGCCACCAGTGATTTGCGGGAGACCCAGTACTTC.